Shown below are 28 T cell receptor beta chains from a single sample sequenced in a study of Ad26.COV2.S vaccination and SARS-CoV-2 variants. Produced via immunoSEQ multiplex PCR; TCRdb's table is partial and in-frame only. This table holds fewer than 900,000 clones, around 90% found once. Treatment of the sample: some 20 received Ad26.COV2.S at low or high dose, single or two shots; a few received placebo; per-sample allocation not given. Sampling was performed 63 days after the first vaccine or placebo injection. The sample was peripheral blood, taken in a trial of Ad26.COV2.S vaccine versus placebo. The receptors come from a person aged 18-60 years who received the Ad26.COV2.S COVID-19 vaccine or a placebo.

The V and J genes are TRBV18 and TRBJ2-2, with 7 bases matching TRBD1. This CDR3 comprises 16 residues. V lost 4 bases to trimming and J lost 0 bases; unmatched junction nucleotides: 5. Per germline, CDR1 KGHSH and CDR2 LQKENI. Here the CDR3 reads CASSLFGTANTGELFF. CDR3 coding DNA: TGTGCCAGCTCACTCTTCGGGACAGCGAACACCGGGGAGCTGTTTTTT.

This clone occurred a few times. The genes are TRBV19 and TRBJ1-4, with a tentative D call TRBD1 (6 bases). Deletions cut 2 bases from V and 7 bases from J, with 8 bases between. CDR3 length equals 13 residues. CDR1 and CDR2 from the germline V gene are LNHDA and SQIVND (reference sequence). CDR3 region: CASSINRAEKLFF. The CDR3 DNA reads TGTGCCAGTAGTATAAACAGGGCTGAAAAACTGTTTTTT.

This chain uses TRBV20-1 with TRBJ2-7; D possibly corresponds to TRBD2 (5 bases). This CDR3 has 13 amino acids. CDR1 and CDR2 from the germline V gene are DFQATT and SNEGSKA (reference sequence). V lost 3 bases to trimming and J lost 5 bases, with 14 bases between them. The CDR3 DNA reads TGCAGTGCTAGTTTGACCTCCGGGGACGAGCAGTACTTC. Encoded protein: CSASLTSGDEQYF.

This chain joins TRBV29-1 and TRBJ1-5; D unresolved. Germline CDR1 reads SQVTM; CDR2 reads ANQGSEA. This CDR3 is built from 13 residues. V lost 4 bases, J lost 4 bases, and 11 bases lay in between. This CDR3 reads CSVGNSGNQPQHF. CDR3 nucleotides: TGCAGCGTTGGTAATTCCGGGAATCAGCCCCAGCATTTT.

As to this clone: Distinct nucleotide sequences in the sample also encode this CDR3. This chain joins TRBV29-1 and TRBJ1-1; D not certain. Germline V gene data show CDR1 as SQVTM and CDR2 as ANQGSEA. The V and J ends lost 3 bases and 1 base respectively, with 6 bases between them. The CDR3 length is 12 residues. The CDR3 region has the DNA TGCAGCGTTGACGAAGGGAACACTGAAGCTTTCTTT. It translates to CSVDEGNTEAFF.

This clone was recorded only once. This sequence joins TRBV10-3 and TRBJ1-1; no definite D call. Per germline, CDR1 ENHRY and CDR2 SYGVKD. The CDR3 is 12 amino acids. V was trimmed by 10 bases and J by 1 base, leaving 10 bases between them. The CDR3 reads CATARQNTEAFF. As DNA, the CDR3 is TGTGCCACCGCTCGGCAGAACACTGAAGCTTTCTTT.

V usage is TRBV6-4 and J usage is TRBJ1-2, with 7 bases that match TRBD1. Trimming took 2 bases from V and 5 from J; bases not matched to a gene: 11. The CDR3 consists of 16 residues. CDR1 and CDR2 (germline): MRHNA, SNTAGT. CDR3 in DNA: TGTGCCAGCAGTGACCGGACAGGAATACCTGTTTATGGCTACACCTTC. This codes for CASSDRTGIPVYGYTF.

This clone has only one observation. The chain uses TRBV9 and TRBJ1-1; D remains unclear. V lost 3 bases and J 4 bases, leaving 10 bases between the germline ends. The CDR3 is made up of 13 amino acids. Germline CDR1 reads SGDLS; CDR2 reads YYNGEE. CDR3 bases: TGTGCCAGCAGCGACGGATTATCCACTGAAGCTTTCTTT. It translates to CASSDGLSTEAFF.

CDR3 sequence reads: CASSLGENTEAFF. The CDR3 region has the DNA TGTGCCAGCAGCCTAGGCGAGAACACTGAAGCTTTCTTT. The chain carries TRBV3-1 (or the pseudogene TRBV3-2) and TRBJ1-1; D not resolved. Germline V gene lookup returns CDR1 LGHDT and CDR2 YNNKEL (reference sequence). The V and J ends lost 4 bases and 1 base respectively, with 7 bases between them. The CDR3 contains 13 residues.

This chain connects TRBV11-3 to TRBJ2-7, with no clear D. The V and J ends lost 5 bases and 6 bases respectively, with 14 bases between them. Germline-derived CDR1 and CDR2 are SGHNT and YENEEA. The CDR3 totals 13 residues. The CDR3 nucleotides read TGTGCCAGCAGCACAGACCCGGGCGGCGAGCAGTACTTC. Amino acid sequence: CASSTDPGGEQYF. The full variable domain, completed using reference TRBV11-3 and TRBJ2-7, is EAGVVQSPRYKIIEKKQPVAFWCNPISGHNTLYWYLQNLGQGPELLIRYENEEAVDDSQLPKDRFSAERLKGVDSTLKIQPAELGDSAVYLCASSTDPGGEQYFGPGTRLTVT.

The V call is TRBV5-8, the J call TRBJ2-2, with D possibly called TRBD1 or TRBD2 (5 bases each). CDR1 SGHTS and CDR2 YDEGEE come from the germline V gene. Trimming cost V 3 bases and J 0 bases, with 9 bases left between them. The CDR3 has 15 amino acids. DNA for the CDR3: TGTGCCAGCAGCTGGGACGTACCGAACACCGGGGAGCTGTTTTTT. Translating it yields CASSWDVPNTGELFF. Drawing the rest from reference TRBV5-8 and TRBJ2-2, the complete variable domain is EAGVTQSPTHLIKTRGQQATLRCSPISGHTSVYWYQQALGLGLQFLLWYDEGEERNRGNFPPRFSGRQFPNYSSELNVNALELEDSALYLCASSWDVPNTGELFFGEGSRLTVL.

The chain joins TRBV12-3 or TRBV12-4 to TRBJ2-7; D call uncertain. The V end was cut by 2 bases, the J end by 1 base, with 3 bases between. The CDR3 sequence is 12 residues long. The CDR3 DNA follows: TGTGCCAGCAGTTTACCTTCCTACGAGCAGTACTTC. It specifies CASSLPSYEQYF.

The table lists this clone with a count of one. The chain has TRBV7-8 and TRBJ2-5; D ambiguous. Trimming cost V 2 bases and J 4 bases, with 11 bases left between them. In germline, CDR1 is SGHVS, CDR2 FQNEAQ. The CDR3 sequence is 14 residues long. Here the CDR3 reads CASSLFPERETQYF. The CDR3 coding sequence is TGTGCCAGCAGCTTATTCCCCGAAAGAGAGACCCAGTACTTC.

The rearrangement uses TRBV4-3 and TRBJ1-5; D gene unclear. The V gene's germline CDR1 is LGHNA and CDR2 YSLEER. The CDR3 sequence is 15 residues long. Between the trimmed V and J ends, which lost 0 bases and 3 bases, there was a span of 9 bases. The CDR3 loop is CASSQEARLNQPQHF. In nucleotides, the CDR3 is TGCGCCAGCAGCCAAGAGGCCCGCCTCAATCAGCCCCAGCATTTT.

This chain's CDR3 is CASSEDRAGGSYNSPLHF. The CDR3 region has the DNA TGTGCCAGCAGTGAAGATAGGGCAGGGGGGTCCTATAATTCACCCCTCCACTTT. The V gene is TRBV2, the J gene TRBJ1-6; the match to TRBD1 covers 7 bases. The CDR3 sequence is 18 residues long. Germline lookup yields CDR1 SNHLY and CDR2 FYNNEI. Losses at the gene ends were 1 base for V and 1 base for J; bases not matched to a gene: 7.

V is TRBV7-9 and J is TRBJ1-2; tentative D call: TRBD1 (5 bases). Deletions cut 1 base from V and 4 bases from J, with 13 bases between. From germline, CDR1 is SEHNR and CDR2 FQNEAQ (reference sequence). This CDR3 comprises 15 residues. In DNA form, the CDR3 reads TGTGCCAGCAGCTTAGGCGGGGGGGGAACCTATGGCTACACCTTC. This gives the protein CASSLGGGGTYGYTF.

The rearrangement uses TRBV6-5 and TRBJ1-1; D gene uncertain. The length of the CDR3 is 14 residues. V gave up 2 bases and J gave up 0 bases, with 7 bases separating them. Germline assignment: CDR1 MNHEY and CDR2 SVGAGI. The DNA of the CDR3 is TGTGCCAGCAGTTACAGGCGGGTGAACACTGAAGCTTTCTTT. Translated: CASSYRRVNTEAFF.

Details on this clone: Other DNA sequences from this sample encode an identical CDR3 as well. The rearrangement uses TRBV12-3 or TRBV12-4 and TRBJ2-3; unclear D gene. V lost 3 bases and J lost 4, with 2 bases in between. The CDR3 runs 11 residues. The CDR3 sequence is CASSFADTQYF. As DNA, the CDR3 is TGTGCCAGCAGTTTCGCAGATACGCAGTATTTT.

The chain has TRBV5-1 and TRBJ2-3, with D unresolved. Trimming cost V 5 bases and J 1 base, with 11 bases left between them. The length of the CDR3 is 14 residues. Germline CDR1 is SGHRS and CDR2 is YFSETQ. This CDR3 reads CASRTDPRTDTQYF. CDR3 nucleotide sequence: TGCGCCAGCAGGACCGACCCCCGCACAGATACGCAGTATTTT. Variable domain in full (rest from reference TRBV5-1 and TRBJ2-3): KAGVTQTPRYLIKTRGQQVTLSCSPISGHRSVSWYQQTPGQGLQFLFEYFSETQRNKGNFPGRFSGRQFSNSRSEMNVSTLELGDSALYLCASRTDPRTDTQYFGPGTRLTVL.

The chain carries TRBV2 and TRBJ2-5; 8 positions agree with TRBD2. From germline, CDR1 is SNHLY and CDR2 FYNNEI. V trimming: 1 base; J trimming: 4 bases; junction bases outside the gene matches: 5. The CDR3 is 15 amino acids. As DNA, the CDR3 is TGTGCCAGCAGTGAAGAAGCGGGAGAGGGAGAGACCCAGTACTTC. It yields the protein CASSEEAGEGETQYF.

This clone is a singleton in its sample. The chain combines TRBV4-3 with TRBJ2-6, with no clear D. The CDR3 sequence is 17 residues long. In germline, CDR1 is LGHNA, CDR2 YSLEER. Trimming stripped 0 bases from V and 0 bases from J, with 9 bases between. The CDR3: CASSQEMYDSGANVLTF. The CDR3 nucleotides are TGCGCCAGCAGCCAAGAAATGTACGACTCTGGGGCCAACGTCCTGACTTTC.

In regard to this clone: This CDR3 is also generated by other DNA sequences in the sample. V gene TRBV5-1 combines with J gene TRBJ2-7, with D hard to call. The germline gives CDR1 SGHRS, CDR2 YFSETQ. This CDR3 region has 14 residues. V gave up 0 bases and J gave up 0 bases, with 7 bases separating them. In nucleotides, the CDR3 is TGCGCCAGCAGCTTGGGGACCGACTCCTACGAGCAGTACTTC. This encodes CASSLGTDSYEQYF.

This chain uses TRBV12-3 or TRBV12-4 with TRBJ1-2, with D uncertain. This CDR3 has 13 amino acids. Trimming removed 2 bases from V and 4 bases from J, with 8 bases in between. The DNA for the CDR3 is TGTGCCAGCAGTTTACAGCGAACCTATGGCTACACCTTC. Translating gives CASSLQRTYGYTF.

This clone was observed a single time. J is TRBJ2-2 and V is TRBV6-5; 8 positions match TRBD1. Per the germline V gene, CDR1 is MNHEY and CDR2 is SVGAGI. The V segment lost 6 bases and the J segment 5 bases; nucleotides outside the gene matches: 2. The CDR3 is 13 amino acids. CDR3 in amino acids: CASRRTGTGELFF. The DNA of the CDR3 is TGTGCCAGCAGAAGGACAGGGACCGGGGAGCTGTTTTTT.

The gene calls are TRBV6-2 or TRBV6-3 and TRBJ1-1, with D possibly matching TRBD1 (5 bases). The CDR3 extends over 13 amino acids. Germline values: CDR1 MNHEY, CDR2 SVGEGT. Trimming took off 2 bases at V and 7 bases at J, with 11 bases between the two ends. Written as DNA, the CDR3 is TGTGCCAGCAGTTACGCGTTGAGGGGTGAAGCTTTCTTT. It encodes CASSYALRGEAFF.

J is TRBJ2-1 and V is TRBV5-4; D call uncertain. CDR3 size: 11 residues. Germline V lookup: CDR1 SGHNT, CDR2 YYREEE (reference sequence). V shed 2 bases and J shed 6 bases, with 3 bases lying between them. The CDR3 is CASSFSNEQFF. The CDR3 DNA is TGTGCCAGCAGCTTCTCCAATGAGCAGTTCTTC.

In nucleotides, the CDR3 is TGTGCCAGTAGTATTGAGGCGGGCCGTACCTCCTACGAGCAGTACTTC. Amino acids: CASSIEAGRTSYEQYF. This chain connects TRBV19 to TRBJ2-7; TRBD2 is a possible D gene (5 bases). The CDR3 extends over 16 amino acids. V lost 3 bases to trimming and J lost 0 bases, with 15 bases between them. Germline V gene data show CDR1 as LNHDA and CDR2 as SQIVND (reference sequence).

V and J are TRBV14 and TRBJ1-4; 8 nucleotides agree with TRBD1. Germline assignment: CDR1 SGHDN and CDR2 FVKESK. The CDR3 consists of 16 residues. The trim removed 4 bases at V and 8 bases at J, leaving 12 bases unmatched. CDR3 nucleotide sequence: TGTGCCAGCAGCCCTGCAACAGGGGGTCTTTCCGAAAAACTGTTTTTT. Translation: CASSPATGGLSEKLFF.